A selection of T cell receptor beta chains follows, all from one sample in a study of blood T cell repertoires in COVID-19. Only in-frame clones appear in the TCRdb table, and some are missing; sequencing was by immunoSEQ multiplex PCR. Here the sample spans about 60,000 clones, more than 80% being singletons. The material sequenced was peripheral blood. The receptors were sampled from a human donor in a cohort sampled during active COVID-19. Each CDR3 is given with its conserved first and last residue. D genes are given only for firm matches. A row's size may be missing; if present it is once, few, many or a size class.

TRBJ2-1	-	TRBV9	-	CASRDSGSSYNEQFF	TGTGCCAGCAGAGATAGCGGTAGCTCCTACAATGAGCAGTTCTTC
TRBJ1-1	TRBD1	TRBV7-9	-	CASSRGTGPNTEAFF	TGTGCCAGCAGCCGGGGGACAGGGCCGAACACTGAAGCTTTCTTT
TRBJ1-6	-	TRBV10-2	-	CASSEIPSGTYNSPLHF	TGCGCCAGCAGTGAGATTCCGTCAGGGACCTATAATTCACCCCTCCACTTT
TRBJ1-1	-	TRBV7-9	-	CASSPQGPEAFF	TGTGCCAGCAGCCCCCAGGGCCCTGAAGCTTTCTTT
TRBJ2-5	TRBD2	TRBV28	-	CASGELAGGETQYF	TGTGCCAGCGGGGAACTAGCGGGTGGAGAGACCCAGTACTTC
TRBJ2-2	-	TRBV5-4	once	CASSQNRANTGELFF	TGTGCCAGCAGCCAAAACAGGGCGAACACCGGGGAGCTGTTTTTT
TRBJ1-1	TRBD1	TRBV11-2	-	CASSPGQGRNTEAFF	TGTGCCAGCAGCCCTGGACAGGGGAGGAACACTGAAGCTTTCTTT
TRBJ1-4	-	TRBV27	-	CASSRKSNEKLFF	TGTGCCAGCAGTCGCAAGAGTAATGAAAAACTGTTTTTT
TRBJ2-7	-	TRBV21-1	-	CASSNESDREHEQYF	TGTGCCAGCAGCAACGAATCGGACAGGGAACACGAGCAGTACTTC
TRBJ2-3	-	TRBV20-1	-	CSARADTQYF	TGCAGTGCTCGGGCAGATACGCAGTATTTT
TRBJ1-6	-	TRBV28	-	CASSSAEYNSPLHF	TGTGCCAGCAGTTCGGCGGAATATAATTCACCCCTCCACTTT
TRBJ2-6	-	TRBV19	-	CASIRGTSGANVLTF	TGTGCCAGTATACGGGGAACGTCTGGGGCCAACGTCCTGACTTTC
TRBJ2-5	-	TRBV5-4	once	CASSLSGPLETQYF	TGTGCCAGCAGCTTAAGCGGCCCCCTGGAGACCCAGTACTTC
TRBJ2-7	-	TRBV28	-	CASRGSPSYEQYF	TGTGCCAGCAGGGGGAGCCCGTCCTACGAGCAGTACTTC
TRBJ2-2	-	TRBV7-8	-	CASRTRDLGTGELFF	TGTGCCAGCAGGACTCGGGACTTGGGCACCGGGGAGCTGTTTTTT
TRBJ1-2	-	TRBV12-3/TRBV12-4	-	CASSPQGYGYTF	TGTGCCAGCAGCCCCCAGGGCTATGGCTACACCTTC
TRBJ1-1	-	TRBV6-5	-	CASSRREGNTEAFF	TGTGCCAGCAGCCGCAGGGAGGGCAACACTGAAGCTTTCTTT
TRBJ1-5	-	TRBV6-5	-	CASSQGRDQPQHF	TGTGCCAGCAGCCAGGGTAGGGATCAGCCCCAGCATTTT
TRBJ2-1	TRBD2	TRBV2	-	CASSQTSGRWDEQFF	TGTGCCAGCAGTCAGACTAGCGGGAGGTGGGATGAGCAGTTCTTC
TRBJ2-2	TRBD1	TRBV28	few	CASSVGTANTGELFF	TGTGCCAGCAGTGTCGGGACAGCCAACACCGGGGAGCTGTTTTTT
TRBJ1-5	-	TRBV6-2/TRBV6-3	few	CASSLGGRGGNQPQHF	TGTGCCAGCAGCCTGGGAGGCCGGGGTGGCAATCAGCCCCAGCATTTT
TRBJ2-7	-	TRBV19	few	CASSIVLYAGEQYF	TGTGCCAGTAGTATCGTTCTCTACGCGGGGGAGCAGTACTTC
TRBJ2-1	TRBD2	TRBV27	-	CASSLAGGGMDNEQFF	TGTGCCAGCAGTTTGGCGGGGGGGGGTATGGACAATGAGCAGTTCTTC
TRBJ1-2	-	TRBV12-3/TRBV12-4	-	CASSLTGNYGYTF	TGTGCCAGCAGTTTAACAGGGAACTATGGCTACACCTTC
TRBJ2-5	TRBD2	TRBV5-1	-	CASSPPWGGETQYF	TGCGCCAGCAGCCCCCCCTGGGGGGGAGAGACCCAGTACTTC
TRBJ2-5	-	TRBV27	-	CASGVEETQYF	TGTGCCAGCGGAGTGGAAGAGACCCAGTACTTC
TRBJ1-6	TRBD1	TRBV28	-	CASSPFSGTGNPSYNSPLHF	TGTGCCAGCAGTCCGTTTAGTGGGACAGGGAATCCCTCCTATAATTCACCCCTCCACTTT
TRBJ1-1	TRBD1	TRBV3-1/TRBV3-2	-	CASSQSGQGTEAFF	TGTGCCAGCAGCCAATCGGGACAGGGGACTGAAGCTTTCTTT